The next 16 T cell receptor beta chains were all read from a single sample in a study of blood T cell repertoires in COVID-19. Assay: immunoSEQ multiplex PCR; the TCRdb copy retains only in-frame clones and omits some. The data show 95,000 to 100,000 clones, around 84% seen once. The material sequenced was peripheral blood. The receptors stem from a woman in her 70s with active or convalescent COVID-19.

This chain joins TRBV4-3 and TRBJ2-3; TRBD2 matches at 11 bases. Per the germline V gene, CDR1 is LGHNA and CDR2 is YSLEER. Trimming at V came to 1 base and at J to 2 bases, leaving 2 bases not matched to a gene. The CDR3 contains 16 residues. The CDR3 DNA reads as TGCGCCAGCAGCCAAGTTAGCGGGGGGGTCACAGATACGCAGTATTTT. It codes for CASSQVSGGVTDTQYF.

In DNA, the CDR3 is TGTGCCACCAGCAGAGATAGGGTCAGGGGGCTCCAAGAGACCCAGTACTTC. This sequence encodes CATSRDRVRGLQETQYF. The chain combines TRBV15 with TRBJ2-5; 8 bases agree with TRBD1. Germline V CDR1 and CDR2: LNHNV, YYDKDF (reference sequence). V dropped 0 bases and J dropped 1; count of bases not matched to a gene: 7. The CDR3 is 17 residues long.

V gene TRBV10-3 combines with J gene TRBJ1-1, with D unclear. This CDR3 is built from 13 residues. Per germline, CDR1 ENHRY and CDR2 SYGVKD. V was pared by 2 bases and J by 4 bases, with 8 bases between. This CDR3 is CAISEGRGTEAFF. CDR3 bases: TGTGCCATCAGTGAGGGTCGAGGCACTGAAGCTTTCTTT.

A single count supports this clone. This rearrangement joins TRBV5-4 to TRBJ2-3; D might be TRBD2 (5 bases). This CDR3 has 14 residues. CDR1 SGHNT and CDR2 YYREEE come from the germline V gene (reference sequence). V dropped 4 bases and J dropped 2 bases, with 11 bases sitting between them. The CDR3: CASSRPSNTDTQYF. The DNA for the CDR3 is TGTGCCAGCAGCCGGCCTAGCAACACAGATACGCAGTATTTT. The complete variable domain, with remaining parts taken from reference TRBV5-4 and TRBJ2-3, reads ETGVTQSPTHLIKTRGQQVTLRCSSQSGHNTVSWYQQALGQGPQFIFQYYREEENGRGNFPPRFSGLQFPNYSSELNVNALELDDSALYLCASSRPSNTDTQYFGPGTRLTVL.

The V gene is TRBV3-1 (or the pseudogene TRBV3-2), the J gene TRBJ1-1; D is undetermined. Looked up from germline, CDR1 is LGHDT and CDR2 is YNNKEL (reference sequence). The CDR3 loop spans 13 amino acids. Trimming took 1 base from V and 1 from J, leaving 4 bases between them. CDR3 nucleotides: TGTGCCAGCAGCCAAGCGTGGAACACTGAAGCTTTCTTT. Amino acids: CASSQAWNTEAFF.

The V call is TRBV13, the J call TRBJ2-3, with TRBD2 matching 8 bases. J gave up 6 bases and V 3 bases, and 8 bases lay outside the gene matches. Germline CDR1 reads PRHDT; CDR2 reads FYEKMQ (reference sequence). The CDR3 runs to 15 residues. CDR3 region: CASSLWVAGFDTQYF. The CDR3 nucleotides read TGTGCCAGCAGCTTGTGGGTAGCGGGGTTTGATACGCAGTATTTT.

The chain is built from TRBV5-4 and TRBJ2-1, with 8 nucleotides matching TRBD2. V dropped 4 bases and J dropped 0; count of bases not matched to a gene: 15. This CDR3 spans 19 amino acids. CDR1 and CDR2 from the germline V gene are SGHNT and YYREEE (reference sequence). The CDR3 DNA follows: TGTGCCAGCAGCGTACCGGGACTAGATGGGGAGAGCTCCTACAATGAGCAGTTCTTC. Translation: CASSVPGLDGESSYNEQFF.

This clone was counted a single time. V is TRBV7-9 and J is TRBJ2-2; 8 bases agree with TRBD2. V dropped 4 bases and J dropped 3; count of bases not matched to a gene: 7. This CDR3 region has 16 residues. Germline V gives CDR1 SEHNR, CDR2 FQNEAQ (reference sequence). CDR3 sequence (DNA): TGTGCCAGCAGCTCCTCCCGGGGGGGTGACACCGGGGAGCTGTTTTTT. Amino acids: CASSSSRGGDTGELFF.

This sequence joins TRBV5-5 and TRBJ2-5; 8 positions match TRBD2. CDR1 and CDR2 (germline): SGHKS, YYEKEE (reference sequence). V was pared by 0 bases and J by 2 bases, with 6 bases of the junction left unmatched. This CDR3 has 16 amino acids. CDR3: CASSLGAGANQETQYF. Here the CDR3 DNA reads TGTGCCAGCAGCTTGGGAGCGGGAGCGAATCAAGAGACCCAGTACTTC.

V gene TRBV5-1 combines with J gene TRBJ1-3, with a weak D call TRBD1 (6 bases). Germline assignment: CDR1 SGHRS and CDR2 YFSETQ. V lost 3 bases, J lost 4 bases, and 14 bases lay in between. The CDR3 is 15 amino acids. CDR3 loop: CASSSRTGQGNTIYF. The CDR3 region has the DNA TGCGCCAGCAGCTCCAGAACAGGGCAAGGAAACACCATATATTTT.

As regards this clone: A junction boundary mismatches the germline segment, possibly from a read error. The rearrangement uses TRBV5-1 and TRBJ2-1; no reliable D call. CDR1 SGHRS and CDR2 YFSETQ come from the germline V gene. This CDR3 has 11 amino acids. DNA for the CDR3: TGCGCCAGCAGCTCCAACAATGAGCAGTTCTTC. Encoded protein: CASSSNNEQFF. The full variable domain, with the rest looked up from reference TRBV5-1 and TRBJ2-1, is KAGVTQTPRYLIKTRGQQVTLSCSPISGHRSVSWYQQTPGQGLQFLFEYFSETQRNKGNFPGRFSGRQFSNSRSEMNVSTLELGDSALYLCASSSNNEQFFGPGTRLTVL.

A single count supports this clone. The chain recombines TRBV5-5 with TRBJ1-5; D is uncertain. CDR3 length: 15 amino acids. Trimming shortened V by 0 bases and J by 1 base, and 8 bases separated the two germline ends. Germline lookup yields CDR1 SGHKS and CDR2 YYEKEE (reference sequence). The CDR3 is CASSLDPGSNQPQHF. The CDR3 coding sequence is TGTGCCAGCAGCTTGGATCCGGGGAGCAATCAGCCCCAGCATTTT.

The chain couples TRBV5-1 to TRBJ2-3; TRBD1 might be the D (6 bases). CDR1 is SGHRS, CDR2 YFSETQ, per germline. Trimming left V 2 bases short and J 4 bases short, with 11 bases between. CDR3 length: 14 amino acids. The CDR3 reads CASSFNRDPDTQYF. As DNA, the CDR3 is TGCGCCAGCAGCTTTAACAGGGACCCAGATACGCAGTATTTT.

The chain employs TRBV28 and TRBJ2-7; 9 bases map to TRBD1. The CDR3 consists of 15 residues. Germline trimming cut 7 bases from V and 2 bases from J; bases unmatched to any gene: 9. Germline V gives CDR1 MDHEN, CDR2 SYDVKM. CDR3 in DNA: TGTGCCAGCACGAAAGGGACAGGGTCCCCCTACGAGCAGTACTTC. Its protein is CASTKGTGSPYEQYF.

The chain is built from TRBV7-8 and TRBJ2-3; TRBD2 matches at 12 bases. The CDR3 totals 16 residues. V dropped 5 bases and J dropped 3; count of bases not matched to a gene: 6. Germline V gene sequence: CDR1 SGHVS, CDR2 FQNEAQ. CDR3 loop: CASSMTSGSGTDTQYF. In nucleotides, the CDR3 is TGTGCCAGCAGCATGACTAGCGGGAGCGGGACAGATACGCAGTATTTT.

Only a few counts were recorded for this clone. The chain employs TRBV5-4 and TRBJ2-7; D unresolved. CDR3 size: 15 residues. The germline CDR1 and CDR2 sequences are SGHNT and YYREEE (reference sequence). Trimming pared 4 bases from V and 0 bases from J, leaving 14 bases between. CDR3 coding DNA: TGTGCCAGCAGCCAAGACTCTCCGAGCTCCTACGAGCAGTACTTC. Its translation is CASSQDSPSSYEQYF.